This TCR beta chain was sequenced in a study of T cells in localized non-small cell lung cancer. General observations from the study: A median 57 of the top 100 tumor clones appeared in adjacent lung. Heterogeneity cannot be ruled out, as sequencing used one tumor region only. In the blood, greater T cell density corresponded to longer overall survival. Uninvolved adjacent lung had higher T cell clonality than tumor and all other tissues.

V lost 5 bases to trimming and J lost 4 bases, with 17 bases between them. CDR3 length equals 15 residues. Germline CDR1 and CDR2: LNHDA and SQIVND (reference sequence). Sequencing used immunoSEQ multiplex PCR; TCRdb keeps in-frame clones, though not all of them. This table has around 15,000 clones, roughly 85% appearing once. With regard to this clone: Its antigen is currently unknown.

Sequencing used peripheral blood, obtained before any cancer treatment. J is TRBJ1-2 and V is TRBV19; TRBD1 is a possible D gene (6 bases). This sequence originates from a male donor older than 55 with stage I lung adenocarcinoma. The CDR3, as DNA: TGTGCCAGTAGTCGTGAGGGGGAGTTCGGCTATGGCTACACCTTC. It translates to CASSREGEFGYGYTF.